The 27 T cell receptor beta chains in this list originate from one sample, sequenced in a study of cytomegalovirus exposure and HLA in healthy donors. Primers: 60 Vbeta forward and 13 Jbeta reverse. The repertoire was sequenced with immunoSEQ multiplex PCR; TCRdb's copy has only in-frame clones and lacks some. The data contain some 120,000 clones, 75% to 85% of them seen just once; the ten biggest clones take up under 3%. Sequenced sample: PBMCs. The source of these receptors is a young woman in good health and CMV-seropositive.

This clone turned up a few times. The CDR3 sequence is CSVGNRGTEAFF. CDR3 nucleotides: TGCAGCGTTGGGAACCGGGGAACTGAAGCTTTCTTT. This chain connects TRBV29-1 to TRBJ1-1; no firm D call. From germline, CDR1 is SQVTM and CDR2 ANQGSEA. This CDR3 has 12 amino acids. Trimming took 4 bases from V and 5 from J, leaving 11 bases between them.

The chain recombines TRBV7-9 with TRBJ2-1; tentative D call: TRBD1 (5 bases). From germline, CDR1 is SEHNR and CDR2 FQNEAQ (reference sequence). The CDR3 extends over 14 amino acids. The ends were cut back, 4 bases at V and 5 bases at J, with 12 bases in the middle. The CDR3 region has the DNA TGTGCCAGCAGCTACTTGACAGATAACAATGAGCAGTTCTTC. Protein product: CASSYLTDNNEQFF.

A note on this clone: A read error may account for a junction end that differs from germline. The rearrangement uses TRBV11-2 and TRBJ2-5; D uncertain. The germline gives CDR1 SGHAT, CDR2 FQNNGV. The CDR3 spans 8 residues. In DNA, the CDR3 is TGTGCCAGCAGCCCCCGTGACTTC. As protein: CASSPRDF.

The CDR3 sequence is CASSLALEYTF. In DNA, the CDR3 is TGTGCCAGCAGCTTGGCTCTGGAGTACACCTTC. This chain links TRBV5-6 with TRBJ1-2; D gene uncertain. This CDR3 comprises 11 residues. The germline gives CDR1 SGHDT, CDR2 YYEEEE. Trimming cost V 0 bases and J 11 bases, with 8 bases left between them. The variable domain in full, completed from reference TRBV5-6 and TRBJ1-2, reads DAGVTQSPTHLIKTRGQQVTLRCSPKSGHDTVSWYQQALGQGPQFIFQYYEEEERQRGNFPDRFSGHQFPNYSSELNVNALLLGDSALYLCASSLALEYTFGSGTRLTVV.

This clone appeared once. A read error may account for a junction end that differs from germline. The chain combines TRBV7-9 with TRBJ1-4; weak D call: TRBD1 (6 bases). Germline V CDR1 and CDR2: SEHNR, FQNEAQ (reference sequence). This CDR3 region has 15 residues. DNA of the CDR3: TGTTCCAGCAGCTCGGCAGGGGTGACTAATGAAAAACTGTTTTTT. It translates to CSSSSAGVTNEKLFF. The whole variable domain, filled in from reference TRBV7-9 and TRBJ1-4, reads DTGVSQNPRHKITKRGQNVTFRCDPISEHNRLYWYRQTLGQGPEFLTYFQNEAQLEKSRLLSDRFSAERPKGSFSTLEIQRTEQGDSAMYLCSSSSAGVTNEKLFFGSGTQLSVL.

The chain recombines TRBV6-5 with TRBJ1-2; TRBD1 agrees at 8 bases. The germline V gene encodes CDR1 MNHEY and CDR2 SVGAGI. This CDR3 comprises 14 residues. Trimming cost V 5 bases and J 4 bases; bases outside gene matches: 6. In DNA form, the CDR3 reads TGTGCCAGCAGTCAGTCAGGGGGCATCTATGGCTACACCTTC. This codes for CASSQSGGIYGYTF.

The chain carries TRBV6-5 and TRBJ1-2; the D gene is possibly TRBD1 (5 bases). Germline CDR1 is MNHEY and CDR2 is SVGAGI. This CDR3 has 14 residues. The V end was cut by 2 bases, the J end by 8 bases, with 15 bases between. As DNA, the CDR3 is TGTGCCAGCAGTTACGATGGCGAAGGGGAAGGCTACACCTTC. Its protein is CASSYDGEGEGYTF.

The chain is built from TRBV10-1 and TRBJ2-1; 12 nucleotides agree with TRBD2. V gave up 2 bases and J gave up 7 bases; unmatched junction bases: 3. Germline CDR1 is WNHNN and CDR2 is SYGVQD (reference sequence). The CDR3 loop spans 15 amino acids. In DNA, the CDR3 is TGCGCCAGCAGTGAGGAGACTAGCGGGAGAAATGAGCAGTTCTTC. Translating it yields CASSEETSGRNEQFF.

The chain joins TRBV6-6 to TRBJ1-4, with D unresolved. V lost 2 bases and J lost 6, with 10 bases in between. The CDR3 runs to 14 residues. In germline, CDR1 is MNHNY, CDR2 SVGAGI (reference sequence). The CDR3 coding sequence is TGTGCCAGCAGTTACAGGAAGGGAGATGAAAAACTGTTTTTT. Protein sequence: CASSYRKGDEKLFF.

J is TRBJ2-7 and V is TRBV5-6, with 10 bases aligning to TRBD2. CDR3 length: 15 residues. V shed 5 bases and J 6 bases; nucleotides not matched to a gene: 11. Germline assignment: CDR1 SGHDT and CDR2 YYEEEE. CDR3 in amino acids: CASSFLGTSVPEQYF. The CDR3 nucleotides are TGTGCCAGCAGTTTCCTAGGGACTAGCGTTCCCGAGCAGTACTTC.

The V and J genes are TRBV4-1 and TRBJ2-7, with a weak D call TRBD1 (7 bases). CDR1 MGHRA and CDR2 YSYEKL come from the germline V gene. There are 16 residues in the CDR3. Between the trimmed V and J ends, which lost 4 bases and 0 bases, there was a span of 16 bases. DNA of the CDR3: TGCGCCAGCAGCCCCTCGGGACAGACTAGCTCCTACGAGCAGTACTTC. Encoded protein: CASSPSGQTSSYEQYF.

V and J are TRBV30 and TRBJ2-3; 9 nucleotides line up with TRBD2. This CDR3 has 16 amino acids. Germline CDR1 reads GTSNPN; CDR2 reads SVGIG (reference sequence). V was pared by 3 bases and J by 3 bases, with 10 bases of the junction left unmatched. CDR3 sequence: CAWSLGSSGITDTQYF. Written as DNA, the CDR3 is TGTGCCTGGAGCCTGGGGTCTAGCGGGATAACAGATACGCAGTATTTT.

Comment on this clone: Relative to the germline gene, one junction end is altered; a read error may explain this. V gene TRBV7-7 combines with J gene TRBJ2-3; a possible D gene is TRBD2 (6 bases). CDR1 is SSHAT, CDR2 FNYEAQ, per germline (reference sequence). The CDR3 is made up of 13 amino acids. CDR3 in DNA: TGTGCTAGCAGCTTATCGGGAGCAGATACGCAGTATTTT. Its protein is CASSLSGADTQYF.

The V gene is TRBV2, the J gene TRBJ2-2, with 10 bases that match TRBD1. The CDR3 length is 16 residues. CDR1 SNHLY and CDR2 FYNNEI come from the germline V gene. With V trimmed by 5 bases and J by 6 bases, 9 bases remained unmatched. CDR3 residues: CASSTRDRGAAGELFF. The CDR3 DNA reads TGTGCCAGCAGTACCCGGGACAGGGGAGCGGCCGGGGAGCTGTTTTTT.

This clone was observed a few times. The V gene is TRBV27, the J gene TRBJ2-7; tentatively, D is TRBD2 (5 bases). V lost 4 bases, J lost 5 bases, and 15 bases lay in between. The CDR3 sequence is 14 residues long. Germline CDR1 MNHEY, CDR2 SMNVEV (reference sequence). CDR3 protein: CASSSRTLGNEQYF. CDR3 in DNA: TGTGCCAGCAGTTCCAGGACTCTCGGGAACGAGCAGTACTTC.

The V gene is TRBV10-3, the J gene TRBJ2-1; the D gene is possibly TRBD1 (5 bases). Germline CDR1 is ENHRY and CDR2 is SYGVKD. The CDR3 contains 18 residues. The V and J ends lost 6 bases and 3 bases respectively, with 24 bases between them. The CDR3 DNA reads TGTGCCATCAGGAACCCTGATAAACAGGATTTTTTCTACAATGAGCAGTTCTTC. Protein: CAIRNPDKQDFFYNEQFF.

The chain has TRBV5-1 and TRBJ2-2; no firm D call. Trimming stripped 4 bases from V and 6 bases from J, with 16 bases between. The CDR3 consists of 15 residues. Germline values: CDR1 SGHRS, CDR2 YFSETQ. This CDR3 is CASSPTALSAGELFF. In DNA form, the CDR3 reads TGCGCCAGCAGCCCGACTGCATTATCCGCCGGGGAGCTGTTTTTT.

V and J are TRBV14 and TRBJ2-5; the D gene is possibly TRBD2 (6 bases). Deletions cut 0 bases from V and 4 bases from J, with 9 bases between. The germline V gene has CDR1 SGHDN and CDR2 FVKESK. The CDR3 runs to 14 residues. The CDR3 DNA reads TGTGCCAGCAGCCAAGATCCGGGGGTAGAGACCCAGTACTTC. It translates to CASSQDPGVETQYF.

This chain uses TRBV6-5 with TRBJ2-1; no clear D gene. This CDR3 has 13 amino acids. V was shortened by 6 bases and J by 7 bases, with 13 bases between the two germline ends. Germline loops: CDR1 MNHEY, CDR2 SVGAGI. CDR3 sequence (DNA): TGTGCCAGCAGCCAGGCCGTCTCGAATGAGCAGTTCTTC. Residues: CASSQAVSNEQFF.

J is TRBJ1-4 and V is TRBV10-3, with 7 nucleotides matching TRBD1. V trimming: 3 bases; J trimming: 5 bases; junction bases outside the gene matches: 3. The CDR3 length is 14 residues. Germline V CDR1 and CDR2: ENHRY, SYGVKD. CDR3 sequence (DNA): TGTGCCATCAGTGACAGGGGGAACAATGAAAAACTGTTTTTT. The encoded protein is CAISDRGNNEKLFF.

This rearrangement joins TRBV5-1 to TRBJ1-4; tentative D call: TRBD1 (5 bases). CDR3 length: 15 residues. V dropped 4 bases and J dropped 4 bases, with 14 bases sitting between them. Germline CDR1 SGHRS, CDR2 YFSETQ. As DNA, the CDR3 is TGCGCCAGCAGCGCGGATGGGGGGAGTAATGAAAAACTGTTTTTT. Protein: CASSADGGSNEKLFF.

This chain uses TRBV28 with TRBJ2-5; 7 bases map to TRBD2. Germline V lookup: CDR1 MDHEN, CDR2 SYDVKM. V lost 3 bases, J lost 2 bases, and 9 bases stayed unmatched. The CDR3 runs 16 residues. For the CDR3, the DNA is TGTGCCAGCAGTTTGATCCCGGCTAGCGGTCAAGAGACCCAGTACTTC. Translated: CASSLIPASGQETQYF.

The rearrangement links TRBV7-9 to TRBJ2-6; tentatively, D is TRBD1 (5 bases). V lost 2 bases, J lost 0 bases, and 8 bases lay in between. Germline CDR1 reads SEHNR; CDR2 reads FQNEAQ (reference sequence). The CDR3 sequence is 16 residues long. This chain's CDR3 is CASSLKGNSGANVLTF. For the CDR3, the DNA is TGTGCCAGCAGCTTAAAGGGGAACTCTGGGGCCAACGTCCTGACTTTC.

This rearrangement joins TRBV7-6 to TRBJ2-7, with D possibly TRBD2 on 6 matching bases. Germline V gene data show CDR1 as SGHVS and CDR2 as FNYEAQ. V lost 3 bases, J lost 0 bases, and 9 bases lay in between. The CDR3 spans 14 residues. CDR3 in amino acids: CASSLEGFSYEQYF. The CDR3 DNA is TGTGCCAGCAGCTTGGAGGGGTTCTCCTACGAGCAGTACTTC.

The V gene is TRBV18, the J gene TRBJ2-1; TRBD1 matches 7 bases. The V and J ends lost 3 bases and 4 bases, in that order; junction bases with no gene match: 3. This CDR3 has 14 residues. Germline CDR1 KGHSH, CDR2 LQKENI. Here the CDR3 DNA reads TGTGCCAGCTCACCGGGACAGATTTACAATGAGCAGTTCTTC. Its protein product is CASSPGQIYNEQFF.

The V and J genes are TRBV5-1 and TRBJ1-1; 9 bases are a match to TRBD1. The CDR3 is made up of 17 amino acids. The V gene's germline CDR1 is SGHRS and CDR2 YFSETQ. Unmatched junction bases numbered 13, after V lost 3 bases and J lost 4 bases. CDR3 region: CASSSGQGGPVSTEAFF. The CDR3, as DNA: TGCGCCAGCAGCTCGGGACAGGGTGGCCCTGTGAGCACTGAAGCTTTCTTT.

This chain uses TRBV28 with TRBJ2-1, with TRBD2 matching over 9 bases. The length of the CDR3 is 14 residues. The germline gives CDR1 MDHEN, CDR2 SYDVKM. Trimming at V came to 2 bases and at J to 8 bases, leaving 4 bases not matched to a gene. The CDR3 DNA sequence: TGTGCCAGCAGTTTAGGGCGGGAGGGACATGAGCAGTTCTTC. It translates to CASSLGREGHEQFF. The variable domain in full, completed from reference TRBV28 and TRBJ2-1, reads DVKVTQSSRYLVKRTGEKVFLECVQDMDHENMFWYRQDPGLGLRLIYFSYDVKMKEKGDIPEGYSVSREKKERFSLILESASTNQTSMYLCASSLGREGHEQFFGPGTRLTVL.